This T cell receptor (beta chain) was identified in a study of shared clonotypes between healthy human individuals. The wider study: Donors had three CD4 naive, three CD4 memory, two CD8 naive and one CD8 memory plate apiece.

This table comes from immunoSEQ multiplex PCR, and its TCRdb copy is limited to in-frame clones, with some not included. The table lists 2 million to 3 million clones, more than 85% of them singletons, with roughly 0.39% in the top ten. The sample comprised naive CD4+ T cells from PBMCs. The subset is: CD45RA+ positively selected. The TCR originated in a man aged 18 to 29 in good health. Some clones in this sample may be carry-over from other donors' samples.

The CDR3 spells CASSQEWLASTDTQYF. Here the CDR3 DNA reads TGTGCCAGCAGCCAAGAATGGCTAGCTAGCACAGATACGCAGTATTTT. The V call is TRBV4-2, the J call TRBJ2-3; D is perhaps TRBD2 (5 bases). Germline lookup yields CDR1 LGHNA and CDR2 YNFKEQ. The CDR3 totals 16 residues. V gave up 0 bases and J gave up 0 bases, with 10 bases separating them.